A selection of T cell receptor beta chains follows, all from one sample in a study of blood T cells in healthy people across ages. Via MiXCR, TCRdb re-called the 5' RACE reads, giving one row per CDR3 protein. Of 1.5 million to 2 million distinct CDR3 sequences listed, roughly 27% are singletons. The sample consisted of blood. The origin of the receptors is a woman in her 30s in good health. Both conserved end residues are part of each CDR3. D genes are given only for firm matches. Clone size is given for some rows only: seen once, a few or many times, or a class if the clone is expanded.

clone_size j_call v_call d_call cdr3_aa cdr3_nt
many TRBJ2-7 TRBV29-1 NA CSVDSLQGRDEQYF TGCAGCGTTGACAGTCTCCAGGGTAGAGACGAGCAGTACTTC
few TRBJ2-4 TRBV30 NA CAWSVGVGKNIQYF TGTGCCTGGAGTGTTGGGGTTGGCAAAAACATTCAGTACTTC
few TRBJ1-4 TRBV11-2 NA CASSLGGWGRGGEKLFF TGTGCCAGCAGCTTAGGAGGCTGGGGTCGAGGTGGTGAAAAACTGTTTTTT
few TRBJ1-5 TRBV20-1 TRBD1 CSAAPGQTYQPQHF TGCAGTGCGGCCCCGGGACAGACATATCAGCCCCAGCATTTT
NA TRBJ2-7 TRBV11-1 TRBD1 CASSSKPRDRVALISSYEQYF TGTGCCAGCAGCTCCAAACCCCGGGACAGGGTGGCACTAATATCTTCCTACGAGCAGTACTTC
few TRBJ1-3 TRBV14 TRBD1 CASSQDPGQGRNTIYF TGTGCCAGCAGCCAAGATCCGGGACAGGGAAGAAACACCATATATTTT
NA TRBJ2-7 TRBV7-2 TRBD2 CASSLAGLAGGPYEQYF TGTGCCAGCAGCTTAGCGGGACTAGCGGGTGGCCCCTACGAGCAGTACTTC
many TRBJ2-1 TRBV14 NA CASSQDRRDEQFF TGTGCCAGCAGCCAAGATCGTAGGGATGAGCAGTTCTTC
NA TRBJ1-2 TRBV25-1 TRBD1 CVSSTGLARGYTF TGTGTCAGCTCGACAGGGTTGGCGCGGGGCTACACCTTC
NA TRBJ2-5 TRBV5-1 TRBD1 CASSILSDRGVLAQETQYF TGCGCCAGCAGCATCCTATCGGACAGGGGAGTTTTAGCCCAAGAGACCCAGTACTTC
NA TRBJ2-5 TRBV7-2 TRBD2 CASSLGLAGFNEQYF TGTGCCAGCAGCCTAGGACTAGCGGGGTTCAATGAACAGTACTTC
many TRBJ2-4 TRBV7-2 TRBD2 CASSEALAGAKNIQYF TGTGCCAGCAGCGAAGCACTAGCGGGGGCCAAAAACATTCAGTACTTC
NA TRBJ2-5 TRBV7-9 TRBD1 CASSSSVTGEETQYF TGTGCCAGCAGCTCCTCTGTGACAGGGGAGGAGACCCAGTACTTC
few TRBJ2-7 TRBV4-3 TRBD1 CASSPGSTGAYEQYF TGCGCCAGCAGCCCAGGGTCGACAGGGGCGTACGAGCAGTACTTC
NA TRBJ1-3 TRBV20-1 NA CSARGGRLNTIYF TGCAGTGCTAGAGGAGGCCGCTTAAACACCATATATTTT
NA TRBJ2-7 TRBV29-1 TRBD1 CSVTRDSDEQYF TGCAGCGTCACCCGGGACAGTGACGAGCAGTACTTC
NA TRBJ1-1 TRBV12-3/TRBV12-4 NA CASSADGSGSLTAGTEAFF TGTGCCAGCAGTGCGGACGGGAGTGGCTCATTAACCGCTGGCACTGAAGCTTTCTTT
NA TRBJ2-7 TRBV5-1 TRBD2 CAGRTSSGASYNEQYF TGCGCCGGCAGAACCTCTAGCGGGGCCTCCTACAATGAGCAGTACTTC
NA TRBJ1-1 TRBV7-9 NA CASTTIYRGHTEAFF TGTGCCAGTACCACCATTTATCGGGGGCACACTGAAGCTTTCTTT
few TRBJ2-5 TRBV28 NA CAIQGSKAQETQYF TGTGCCATCCAAGGATCGAAAGCTCAAGAGACCCAGTACTTC
NA TRBJ1-2 TRBV2 NA CASTLRDGGVYGYTF TGTGCCAGCACGTTAAGGGACGGCGGGGTGTATGGCTACACCTTC
once TRBJ2-1 TRBV5-1 NA CASSLTDREGNEQFF TGCGCCAGCAGCTTGACGGACAGGGAGGGAAATGAGCAGTTCTTC